What follows are 32 T cell receptor beta chains derived from one specimen sequenced in a study of CD8+CD57+ T cells in acquired aplastic anemia. The use of genomic DNA as template underpinned the TCR beta VDJ and CDR3 profiling. One entry per CDR3 protein results from TCRdb running MiXCR on the reads. The sample carries about 470,000 distinct CDR3 sequences, under 40% recorded once. Whoever was chosen for sequencing had shown CD8+CD57+ cell expansion by flow cytometry. Sequenced material: sorted CD4+, CD8+, or CD8+CD57+ T cells (not recorded which) from PBMCs. The receptor set was obtained from a human donor with aplastic anemia.

The V and J genes are TRBV25-1 and TRBJ2-2; D unresolved. CDR1 and CDR2 (germline): MGHDK, SYGVNS. The CDR3 contains 14 residues. The V end was cut by 6 bases, the J end by 6 bases, with 14 bases between. The CDR3 coding sequence is TGTGCCAGCAGCCCCGACCCGACCCCCGGGGAGCTGTTTTTT. Translation: CASSPDPTPGELFF.

This clonotype was picked up a small number of times. With a much larger clone just one base away, this may be a read error. This chain uses TRBV7-9 with TRBJ1-2; D is unclear. Germline-derived CDR1 and CDR2 are SEHNR and FQNEAQ (reference sequence). The CDR3 is made up of 12 amino acids. CDR3 amino acids: CAGSDPTGGYTF. The CDR3 DNA is TGTGCCGGCAGCGACCCGACGGGGGGCTACACCTTC. The full variable domain, in which reference TRBV7-9 and TRBJ1-2 provide the parts outside the CDR3, is DTGVSQNPRHKITKRGQNVTFRCDPISEHNRLYWYRQTLGQGPEFLTYFQNEAQLEKSRLLSDRFSAERPKGSFSTLEIQRTEQGDSAMYLCAGSDPTGGYTFGSGTRLTVV.

A note on this clonotype: One end of the junction varies from germline; a read error may be responsible. The rearrangement links TRBV19 to TRBJ2-5, with 8 bases matching TRBD1. The germline CDR1 and CDR2 sequences are LNHDA and SQIVND (reference sequence). CDR3 size: 14 residues. The CDR3: CASSTTGAQGTQYF. The CDR3 DNA follows: TGTGCCAGTAGTACGACAGGGGCTCAAGGGACCCAGTACTTC. The entire variable domain, with the rest obtained from reference TRBV19 and TRBJ2-5, is as follows: DGGITQSPKYLFRKEGQNVTLSCEQNLNHDAMYWYRQDPGQGLRLIYYSQIVNDFQKGDIAEGYSVSREKKESFPLTVTSAQKNPTAFYLCASSTTGAQGTQYFGPGTRLLVL.

Comments on this clonotype: With a much larger clone just one base away, this may be a read error. This chain uses TRBV7-7 with TRBJ2-2; 11 positions agree with TRBD2. Per the germline V gene, CDR1 is SSHAT and CDR2 is FNYEAQ (reference sequence). There are 14 residues in the CDR3. CDR3 loop: CAGSELAGEGELFF. The CDR3 nucleotides are TGTGCTGGCAGTGAACTAGCGGGAGAGGGGGAGCTGTTTTTT.

Written as DNA, the CDR3 is TGTGCCAGCAGCGGGACATTGGGACTGAACACTGAAGCTTTCTTT. Translated: CASSGTLGLNTEAFF. This chain links TRBV7-9 with TRBJ1-1, with D perhaps matching TRBD1 (6 bases). This CDR3 has 15 residues. Between the trimmed V and J ends, which lost 5 bases and 0 bases, there was a span of 13 bases. Germline-derived CDR1 and CDR2 are SEHNR and FQNEAQ (reference sequence).

This clonotype showed up many times. The V call is TRBV27, the J call TRBJ1-2; D is unresolved. Germline CDR1 reads MNHEY; CDR2 reads SMNVEV (reference sequence). V was pared by 4 bases and J by 0 bases, with 9 bases between. The CDR3 length is 14 residues. The CDR3 sequence: CASSSYASNYGYTF. CDR3 coding DNA: TGTGCCAGCAGTTCTTACGCCTCTAACTATGGCTACACCTTC.

The gene calls are TRBV7-8 and TRBJ2-3; D unclear. The CDR3 covers 13 residues. V was shortened by 5 bases and J by 5 bases, with 11 bases between the two germline ends. Germline V gives CDR1 SGHVS, CDR2 FQNEAQ. CDR3 sequence reads: CASSLPPGDTQYF. CDR3 in DNA: TGTGCCAGCAGCCTCCCCCCTGGAGATACGCAGTATTTT. Drawing the rest from reference TRBV7-8 and TRBJ2-3, the complete variable domain is GAGVSQSPRYKVAKRGQDVALRCDPISGHVSLFWYQQALGQGPEFLTYFQNEAQLDKSGLPSDRFFAERPEGSVSTLKIQRTQQEDSAVYLCASSLPPGDTQYFGPGTRLTVL.

Note on this clonotype: Mismatch with germline at one junction end may stem from a read error. The chain joins TRBV24-1 to TRBJ2-7; 10 nucleotides line up with TRBD1. Germline CDR1 reads KGHDR; CDR2 reads SFDVKD. The CDR3 has 14 residues. CDR3 sequence: CATSVGQGLDEQYF. Written as DNA, the CDR3 is TGTGCCACCAGTGTGGGACAGGGGCTCGATGAGCAATACTTC.

The table lists this clonotype with many counts. The chain is built from TRBV7-2 and TRBJ2-7; TRBD2 matches at 8 bases. Trimming at V came to 5 bases and at J to 6 bases, leaving 9 bases not matched to a gene. The length of the CDR3 is 14 residues. Germline V gene sequence: CDR1 SGHTA, CDR2 FQGNSA. CDR3 nucleotide sequence: TGTGCCAGCAGCCCAAGCGGGAGTTTGGTCGAGCAGTACTTC. Translation: CASSPSGSLVEQYF. Drawing the rest from reference TRBV7-2 and TRBJ2-7, the complete variable domain is GAGVSQSPSNKVTEKGKDVELRCDPISGHTALYWYRQSLGQGLEFLIYFQGNSAPDKSGLPSDRFSAERTGGSVSTLTIQRTQQEDSAVYLCASSPSGSLVEQYFGPGTRLTVT.

This clonotype was picked up a small number of times. The V and J genes are TRBV15 and TRBJ1-6, with a weak D call TRBD1 (5 bases). The CDR3 consists of 15 residues. Germline V gene sequence: CDR1 LNHNV, CDR2 YYDKDF (reference sequence). V dropped 5 bases and J dropped 9 bases, with 17 bases sitting between them. Here the CDR3 DNA reads TGTGCCACCAGCGGCGGGGGGAGTTTGGGTTCACCCCTCCACTTT. Translating gives CATSGGGSLGSPLHF. Supplemented by reference TRBV15 and TRBJ1-6, the full variable domain reads DAMVIQNPRYQVTQFGKPVTLSCSQTLNHNVMYWYQQKSSQAPKLLFHYYDKDFNNEADTPDNFQSRRPNTSFCFLDIRSPGLGDTAMYLCATSGGGSLGSPLHFGNGTRLTVT.

The chain links TRBV19 to TRBJ2-2, with TRBD2 as a possible D gene (6 bases). Germline V gene data show CDR1 as LNHDA and CDR2 as SQIVND (reference sequence). V lost 3 bases to trimming and J lost 4 bases, with 15 bases between them. The CDR3 totals 16 residues. This CDR3 reads CASSIGGAGPTGELFF. The CDR3 DNA reads as TGTGCCAGTAGTATTGGAGGGGCAGGGCCCACCGGGGAGCTGTTTTTT.

This clonotype was recorded at least ten times. CDR3 sequence: CASSILGANYGYTF. CDR3 DNA sequence: TGTGCCAGTAGTATTCTTGGAGCTAACTATGGCTACACCTTC. The V call is TRBV19, the J call TRBJ1-2, with unresolved D. Germline V lookup: CDR1 LNHDA, CDR2 SQIVND (reference sequence). This CDR3 is built from 14 residues. The V gene lost 3 bases and the J gene lost 0 bases, with 8 bases spanning the gap.

Turning to this clonotype: At one end the junction does not follow the germline gene, possibly because of a read error. This chain links TRBV5-1 with TRBJ1-1; 8 nucleotides line up with TRBD1. From germline, CDR1 is SGHRS and CDR2 YFSETQ. The CDR3 totals 15 residues. The CDR3 sequence is CARSRDRGMNTEAFF. The CDR3 region has the DNA TGCGCCCGCAGCCGAGACAGGGGAATGAACACTGAAGCTTTCTTT. Drawing the rest from reference TRBV5-1 and TRBJ1-1, the complete variable domain is KAGVTQTPRYLIKTRGQQVTLSCSPISGHRSVSWYQQTPGQGLQFLFEYFSETQRNKGNFPGRFSGRQFSNSRSEMNVSTLELGDSALYLCARSRDRGMNTEAFFGQGTRLTVV.

About this clonotype: Sequence at one end of the junction differs from germline and may be a read error. DNA of the CDR3: TGTGCCAGCGGCTTAAGGGGGCAGGGAACAGATACGCAGTATTTT. It translates to CASGLRGQGTDTQYF. The chain has TRBV7-3 and TRBJ2-3; 7 bases align to TRBD1. The CDR3 is made up of 15 amino acids. Looked up from germline, CDR1 is SGHTA and CDR2 is FQGTGA.

Many counts were recorded for this clonotype. The chain links TRBV14 to TRBJ1-2; maybe TRBD1 (5 bases). V shed 4 bases and J shed 2 bases, with 8 bases lying between them. The CDR3 contains 13 residues. CDR1 and CDR2 (germline): SGHDN, FVKESK. CDR3 sequence reads: CASSPRGNYGYTF. The CDR3 DNA sequence: TGTGCCAGCAGCCCTAGGGGCAACTATGGCTACACCTTC.

This clonotype has ten or more counts. CDR3 amino acids: CASSFSAGYDEQYF. The CDR3 DNA is TGTGCCAGCAGTTTTTCGGCAGGCTATGACGAGCAGTACTTC. The rearrangement joins TRBV12-3 or TRBV12-4 to TRBJ2-7, with unresolved D. CDR3 size: 14 residues. V gave up 3 bases and J gave up 5 bases, with 14 bases separating them.

The genes are TRBV7-2 and TRBJ2-3; no reliable D call. The V gene lost 5 bases and the J gene lost 14 bases, with 14 bases spanning the gap. This CDR3 has 11 amino acids. Germline CDR1 and CDR2: SGHTA and FQGNSA. The CDR3 nucleotides are TGTGCCAGCAGCGCGGATATCAAATCGTATTTT. Translation: CASSADIKSYF.

At least ten counts were recorded for this clonotype. The chain recombines TRBV2 with TRBJ2-1; 13 bases align to TRBD2. The CDR3 has 14 residues. The germline gives CDR1 SNHLY, CDR2 FYNNEI. V lost 7 bases, J lost 7 bases, and 4 bases stayed unmatched. CDR3 in DNA: TGTGCCAGCACCCCGGGACTAGCGGGAAATGAGCAGTTCTTC. Its translation is CASTPGLAGNEQFF.

In its sample, this clonotype was seen many times. The rearrangement uses TRBV29-1 and TRBJ1-3, with D possibly TRBD1 on 5 matching bases. Looked up from germline, CDR1 is SQVTM and CDR2 is ANQGSEA. The CDR3 totals 15 residues. V lost 1 base, J lost 3 bases, and 13 bases lay in between. Here the CDR3 DNA reads TGCAGCGTTGAAGCCGTCCAGGGAGGTGGAAACACCATATATTTT. Its translation: CSVEAVQGGGNTIYF.

This clonotype was picked up a small number of times. The chain links TRBV20-1 to TRBJ2-3; 13 bases line up with TRBD2. This CDR3 spans 15 amino acids. Per germline, CDR1 DFQATT and CDR2 SNEGSKA (reference sequence). Trimming took 5 bases from V and 4 from J; bases not matched to a gene: 6. This CDR3 is CSALLAGGMADTQYF. CDR3 coding DNA: TGCAGTGCTTTACTAGCGGGGGGGATGGCAGATACGCAGTATTTT.

J is TRBJ1-3 and V is TRBV6-1; D may be TRBD1 (5 bases). Looked up from germline, CDR1 is MNHNS and CDR2 is SASEGT. The CDR3 has 14 residues. V gave up 6 bases and J gave up 3 bases, with 12 bases separating them. The CDR3 is CASRPSGNGNTIYF. The DNA of the CDR3 is TGTGCCAGCAGGCCGTCAGGGAATGGAAACACCATATATTTT.

With regard to this clonotype: This clone may be a read error of a much larger clone one base away. The chain links TRBV20-1 to TRBJ2-7; unclear D gene. V dropped 3 bases and J dropped 0 bases, with 6 bases sitting between them. CDR3 length: 12 residues. Germline CDR1 is DFQATT and CDR2 is SNEGSKA (reference sequence). The CDR3 is CSASRLSYEQYF. The DNA of the CDR3 is TGCAGTGCTAGTCGGCTCTCCTACGAGCAGTACTTC.

The genes are TRBV7-8 and TRBJ2-1; D possibly matches TRBD1 or TRBD2 (6 bases each). CDR3 length: 14 amino acids. Trimming pared 2 bases from V and 9 bases from J, leaving 14 bases between. The germline V gene encodes CDR1 SGHVS and CDR2 FQNEAQ. The CDR3 nucleotides read TGTGCCAGCAGCTTAAGGGGGGCCGGGGGTGAGCAGTTCTTC. This codes for CASSLRGAGGEQFF.

This clonotype was seen only a few times. The rearrangement joins TRBV12-3 or TRBV12-4 to TRBJ2-7; D call uncertain. The CDR3 runs 14 residues. Deletions cut 5 bases from V and 4 bases from J, with 15 bases between. This CDR3 reads CASSRAPTSYEQYF. CDR3 nucleotides: TGTGCCAGCAGTCGCGCTCCCACATCGTACGAGCAGTACTTC.

The chain links TRBV19 to TRBJ2-2; the D gene is possibly TRBD2 (6 bases). The V end lost 1 base, the J end lost 4 bases, and 16 bases lay between the germline ends. Per the germline V gene, CDR1 is LNHDA and CDR2 is SQIVND (reference sequence). The CDR3 is 17 amino acids. The CDR3 nucleotides are TGTGCCAGTAGTATAGGAGTGATAGGGCGGGGCACCGGGGAGCTGTTTTTT. This encodes CASSIGVIGRGTGELFF.

The CDR3 protein is CASTPLQGLGTEAFF. The CDR3 region has the DNA TGTGCCAGTACCCCACTCCAGGGGCTGGGCACTGAAGCTTTCTTT. The chain is built from TRBV19 and TRBJ1-1; tentatively, D is TRBD1 (6 bases). V was shortened by 7 bases and J by 4 bases, with 19 bases between the two germline ends. Germline CDR1 reads LNHDA; CDR2 reads SQIVND (reference sequence). This CDR3 comprises 15 residues.

With respect to this clonotype: The conserved phenylalanine or tryptophan normally closing the CDR3 is absent here, so this likely arose from a read error. The DNA is left out, because the CDR3 cannot be placed on it with certainty; the CDR3 is given as TCRdb lists it. The chain links TRBV2 to TRBJ2-5; whether TRBD1, the table's D call, matches the DNA was not checked. Germline lookup yields CDR1 SNHLY and CDR2 FYNNEI. Ends included, the CDR3 has 11 residues. This CDR3 reads CASSLTPLPGT.

There are many counts of this clonotype. The J gene is TRBJ2-7, the V gene TRBV7-3, with 9 bases that match TRBD2. This CDR3 spans 14 amino acids. After removal of 5 bases from V and 5 bases from J, the junction contained 7 bases not matched to a gene. Looked up from germline, CDR1 is SGHTA and CDR2 is FQGTGA. In DNA form, the CDR3 reads TGTGCCAGCAGCCCTAGCGGGGCCTACGACGAGCAGTACTTC. The encoded protein is CASSPSGAYDEQYF.

Written as DNA, the CDR3 is TGTGCCACCCTAAGAAAGAACCAGAACACTGAAGCTTTCTTT. It is translated as CATLRKNQNTEAFF. The rearrangement joins TRBV2 to TRBJ1-1, with no clear D. The ends were cut back, 10 bases at V and 1 base at J, with 16 bases in the middle. The CDR3 length is 14 residues. Germline V CDR1 and CDR2: SNHLY, FYNNEI.

This clonotype came up many times. The rearrangement uses TRBV15 and TRBJ1-2; TRBD1 is a possible D gene (5 bases). Trimming took 6 bases from V and 5 from J, leaving 19 bases between them. The CDR3 runs to 15 residues. CDR1 is LNHNV and CDR2 is YYDKDF in the germline V gene (reference sequence). The CDR3 loop is CATSSLRQTTYGYTF. CDR3 DNA sequence: TGTGCCACCAGTTCTCTAAGACAGACAACTTATGGCTACACCTTC.

The table lists this clonotype with a few counts. V and J are TRBV11-3 and TRBJ2-3, with a tentative D call TRBD2 (5 bases). Trimming shortened V by 4 bases and J by 11 bases, and 13 bases separated the two germline ends. CDR3 length equals 12 residues. CDR1 and CDR2 from the germline V gene are SGHNT and YENEEA. CDR3 sequence reads: CASSSYAGGQYF. For the CDR3, the DNA is TGTGCCAGCAGCTCGTATGCGGGCGGGCAGTATTTT.

On this clonotype: A much larger clone differs from this one at a single base, so this may be a read error. This chain uses TRBV19 with TRBJ1-5; D remains unclear. CDR1 and CDR2 (germline): LNHDA, SQIVND (reference sequence). This CDR3 has 12 residues. Trimming took off 10 bases at V and 0 bases at J, with 7 bases between the two ends. CDR3 DNA sequence: TGTGCCACACGGACTAGCAATCAGCCCCAGCATTTT. The encoded protein is CATRTSNQPQHF.